This TCR beta chain was found in a study of OX40 agonist ivuxolimab in advanced cancers. Study context: Each patient was given ivuxolimab into a vein every 2 weeks, at 0.01 to 10 mg/kg. Dose-escalation subjects each had hepatocellular carcinoma, melanoma, renal cell or head and neck cancer.

The CDR3 covers 17 residues. Losses at the gene ends were 7 bases for V and 1 base for J; bases not matched to a gene: 8. The germline CDR1 and CDR2 sequences are LNHDA and SQIVND (reference sequence). Autoimmune disease history or systemic immunosuppression barred patients. Sampling times: baseline, cycle 4 day 1, cycle 7 day 1. Repertoires were generated with immunoSEQ multiplex PCR, while TCRdb's copy carries only in-frame clones and drops some. The table includes more than 80,000 clones, about 90% detected once. This sequence originates from an adult with an advanced solid tumor such as melanoma, head and neck, liver or kidney cancer. This material consisted of CD4+ or CD8+ T cells sorted from blood, taken in a trial of the OX40 agonist ivuxolimab. The rearrangement joins TRBV19 to TRBJ2-2; TRBD2 matches at 11 bases. The CDR3 sequence: CASKPWGTSGNTGELFF. The CDR3 region has the DNA TGTGCCAGTAAGCCTTGGGGGACTAGCGGGAACACCGGGGAGCTGTTTTTT. The full variable domain, in which reference TRBV19 and TRBJ2-2 provide the parts outside the CDR3, is DGGITQSPKYLFRKEGQNVTLSCEQNLNHDAMYWYRQDPGQGLRLIYYSQIVNDFQKGDIAEGYSVSREKKESFPLTVTSAQKNPTAFYLCASKPWGTSGNTGELFFGEGSRLTVL.